This T cell receptor beta chain is from a study of blood T cell repertoires in COVID-19. While infection was still active, Seattle patients were enrolled and then followed longitudinally. The protocol was immunoSEQ multiplex PCR, while the TCRdb copy is restricted to in-frame clones and leaves out a portion. Of fewer than 350,000 clones listed, about nine tenths are singletons. This CDR3 is built from 15 residues. CDR1 is MDHEN and CDR2 is SYDVKM in the germline V gene. Trimming took off 7 bases at V and 10 bases at J, with 22 bases between the two ends. This clonotype was sampled from a woman under 40 with COVID-19, enrolled during active disease. The sample comprised peripheral blood. The chain has TRBV28 and TRBJ1-4; D call uncertain. The CDR3: CASTVRATRLGKLFF. The CDR3 region has the DNA TGTGCCAGCACCGTGAGGGCAACCCGCTTAGGAAAACTGTTTTTT.